This is a list of T cell receptor beta chains from one sample in a study of cytomegalovirus exposure and HLA in healthy donors. Clones were read by immunoSEQ multiplex PCR, and TCRdb kept only the in-frame ones, dropping some. Counted here are 79,000 or so clones, 60% to 85% occurring once; the ten biggest clones make up roughly 22%. The sequenced material came from PBMCs. These receptors all come from a middle-aged woman in good health and CMV-seropositive. The CDR3 runs from the conserved cysteine through the conserved F or W. The D gene is left open where the match is weak. The size entry is marked missing in some rows and otherwise reads once, few, many or a size class.

TRBV6-1,.,.,TRBJ2-7,CATYGAASYEQYF,TGTGCCACCTACGGAGCGGCGTCCTACGAGCAGTACTTC
TRBV10-3,.,TRBD1,TRBJ2-5,CAISEAAGTGAGETQYF,TGTGCCATCAGTGAGGCTGCCGGGACAGGGGCTGGGGAGACCCAGTACTTC
TRBV7-2,.,.,TRBJ2-7,CASGQEGRIYEQYF,TGTGCCAGCGGTCAGGAGGGCCGTATCTACGAGCAGTACTTC
TRBV5-1,few,.,TRBJ2-5,CASSLVPGGVETQYF,TGCGCCAGCAGCTTGGTGCCGGGGGGCGTAGAGACCCAGTACTTC
TRBV6-1,.,.,TRBJ1-4,CASSVRALTEKLFF,TGTGCCAGCAGCGTCAGGGCGCTTACTGAAAAACTGTTTTTT
TRBV6-5,.,.,TRBJ2-7,CASRRSGSSYEQYF,TGTGCCAGCAGGCGGTCGGGTAGCTCCTACGAGCAGTACTTC
TRBV9,once,TRBD1,TRBJ1-3,CASSVAPQGAGGNTIYF,TGTGCCAGCAGCGTAGCCCCTCAGGGGGCGGGTGGAAACACCATATATTTT
TRBV30,few,TRBD1,TRBJ1-6,CAWRTGGPPLHF,TGTGCCTGGAGGACAGGGGGACCACCCCTCCACTTT
TRBV9,.,TRBD2,TRBJ2-1,CASSPGTSGTFYNEQFF,TGTGCCAGCAGCCCCGGGACTAGCGGGACGTTCTACAATGAGCAGTTCTTC
TRBV2,.,TRBD1,TRBJ2-3,CASSEGGTASTDTQYF,TGTGCCAGCAGTGAAGGTGGGACAGCTAGCACAGATACGCAGTATTTT
TRBV7-7,once,.,TRBJ1-1,CASSRTENTEAFF,TGTGCCAGCAGCCGGACAGAGAACACTGAAGCTTTCTTT